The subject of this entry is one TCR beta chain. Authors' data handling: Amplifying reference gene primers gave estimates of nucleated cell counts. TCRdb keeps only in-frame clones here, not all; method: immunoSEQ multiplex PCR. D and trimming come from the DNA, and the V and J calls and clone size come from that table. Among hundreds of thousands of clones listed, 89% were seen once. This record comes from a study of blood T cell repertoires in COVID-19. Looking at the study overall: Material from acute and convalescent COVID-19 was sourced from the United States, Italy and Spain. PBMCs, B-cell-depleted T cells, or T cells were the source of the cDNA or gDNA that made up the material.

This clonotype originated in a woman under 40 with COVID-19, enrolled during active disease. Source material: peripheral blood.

The CDR3 DNA follows: TGTGCCAGCAGTCCCTTAGCGGGTCCCTACAATGAGCAGTTCTTC. This translates into CASSPLAGPYNEQFF. The chain combines TRBV11-2 with TRBJ2-1; 7 positions match TRBD2. The V segment lost 6 bases and the J segment 2 bases; nucleotides outside the gene matches: 7. This CDR3 comprises 15 residues. Germline V gene sequence: CDR1 SGHAT, CDR2 FQNNGV.